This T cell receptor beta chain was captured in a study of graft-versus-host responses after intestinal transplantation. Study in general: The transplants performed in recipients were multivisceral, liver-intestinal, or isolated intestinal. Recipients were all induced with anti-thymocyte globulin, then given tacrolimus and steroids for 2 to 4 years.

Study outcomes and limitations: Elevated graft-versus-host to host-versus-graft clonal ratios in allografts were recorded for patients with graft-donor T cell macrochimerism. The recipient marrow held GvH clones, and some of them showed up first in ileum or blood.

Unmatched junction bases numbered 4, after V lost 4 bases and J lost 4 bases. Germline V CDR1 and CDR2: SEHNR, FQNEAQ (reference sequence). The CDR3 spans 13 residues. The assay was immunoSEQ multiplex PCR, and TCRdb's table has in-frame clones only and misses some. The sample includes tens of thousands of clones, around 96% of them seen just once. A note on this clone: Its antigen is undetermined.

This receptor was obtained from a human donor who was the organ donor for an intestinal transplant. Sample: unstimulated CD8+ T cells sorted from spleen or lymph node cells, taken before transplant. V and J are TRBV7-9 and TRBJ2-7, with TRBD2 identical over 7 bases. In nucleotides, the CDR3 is TGTGCCAGCAGCTGGGGGGAGGGTTACGAGCAGTACTTC. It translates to CASSWGEGYEQYF.